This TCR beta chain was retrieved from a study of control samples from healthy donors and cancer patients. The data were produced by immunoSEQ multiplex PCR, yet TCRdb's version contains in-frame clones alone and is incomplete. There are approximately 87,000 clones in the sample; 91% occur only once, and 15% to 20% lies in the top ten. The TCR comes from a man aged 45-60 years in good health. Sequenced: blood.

The CDR3 loop reads CASSVAGNPRGTEAFF. In DNA form, the CDR3 reads TGTGCCAGCAGCGTAGCTGGGAACCCTAGGGGCACTGAAGCTTTCTTT. The chain employs TRBV9 and TRBJ1-1; D may be TRBD1 (5 bases). The CDR3 contains 16 residues. V was trimmed by 0 bases and J by 4 bases, leaving 16 bases between them. The V gene's germline CDR1 is SGDLS and CDR2 YYNGEE.